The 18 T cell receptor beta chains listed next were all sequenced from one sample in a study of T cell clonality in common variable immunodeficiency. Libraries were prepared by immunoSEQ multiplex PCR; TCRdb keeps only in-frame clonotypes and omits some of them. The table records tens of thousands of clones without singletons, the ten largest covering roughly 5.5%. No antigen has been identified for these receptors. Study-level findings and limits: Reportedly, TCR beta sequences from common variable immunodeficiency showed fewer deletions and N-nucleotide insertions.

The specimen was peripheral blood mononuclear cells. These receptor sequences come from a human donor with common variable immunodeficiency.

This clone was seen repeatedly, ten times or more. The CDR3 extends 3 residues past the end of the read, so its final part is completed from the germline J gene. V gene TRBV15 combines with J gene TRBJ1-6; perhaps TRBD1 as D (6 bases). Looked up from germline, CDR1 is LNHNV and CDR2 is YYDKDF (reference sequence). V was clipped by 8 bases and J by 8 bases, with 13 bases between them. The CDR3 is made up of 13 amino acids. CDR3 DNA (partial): TGTGCCACCGGGGAGGACAGTTATTCACCC. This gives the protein CATGEDSYSP. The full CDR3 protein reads CATGEDSYSPLHF.

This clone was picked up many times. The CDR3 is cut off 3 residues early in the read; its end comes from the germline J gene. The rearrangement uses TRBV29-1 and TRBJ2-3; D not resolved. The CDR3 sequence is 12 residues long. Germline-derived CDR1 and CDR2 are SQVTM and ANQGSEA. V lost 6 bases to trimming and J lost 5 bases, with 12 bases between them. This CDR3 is CSVQGPGDTQYF. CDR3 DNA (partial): TGCAGCGTCCAAGGGCCCGGAGATACG.

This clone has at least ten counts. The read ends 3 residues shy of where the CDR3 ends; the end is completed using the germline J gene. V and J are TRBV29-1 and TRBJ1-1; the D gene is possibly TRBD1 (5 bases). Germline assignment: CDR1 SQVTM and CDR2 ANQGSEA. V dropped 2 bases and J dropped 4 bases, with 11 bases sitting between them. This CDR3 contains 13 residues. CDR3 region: CSVERHQGTEAFF. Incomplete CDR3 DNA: TGCAGCGTTGAAAGACACCAGGGCACTGAA. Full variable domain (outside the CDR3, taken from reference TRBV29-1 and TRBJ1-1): SAVISQKPSRDICQRGTSLTIQCQVDSQVTMMFWYRQQPGQSLTLIATANQGSEATYESGFVIDKFPISRPNLTFSTLTVSNMSPEDSSIYLCSVERHQGTEAFFGQGTRLTVV.

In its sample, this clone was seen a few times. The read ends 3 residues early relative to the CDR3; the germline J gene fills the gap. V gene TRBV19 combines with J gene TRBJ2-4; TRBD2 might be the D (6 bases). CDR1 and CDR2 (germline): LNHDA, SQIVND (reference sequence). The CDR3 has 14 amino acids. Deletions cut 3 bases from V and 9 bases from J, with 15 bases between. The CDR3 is CASSISASAGIQYF. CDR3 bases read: TGTGCCAGTAGTATTTCGGCTAGCGCGGGCATT.

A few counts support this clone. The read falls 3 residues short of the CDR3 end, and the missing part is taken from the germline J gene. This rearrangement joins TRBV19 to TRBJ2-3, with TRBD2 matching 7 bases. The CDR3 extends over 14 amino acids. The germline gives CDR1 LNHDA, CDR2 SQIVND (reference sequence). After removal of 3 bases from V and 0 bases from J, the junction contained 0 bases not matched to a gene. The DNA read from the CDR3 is TGTGCCAGTAGTATGCGGGGGAGCACAGATACG. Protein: CASSMRGSTDT. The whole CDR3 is CASSMRGSTDTQYF.

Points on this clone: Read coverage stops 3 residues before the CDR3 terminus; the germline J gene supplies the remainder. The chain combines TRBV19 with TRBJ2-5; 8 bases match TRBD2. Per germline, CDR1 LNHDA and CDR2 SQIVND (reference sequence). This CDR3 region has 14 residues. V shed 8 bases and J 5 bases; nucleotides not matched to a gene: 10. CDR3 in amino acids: CASGPGLVGETQYF. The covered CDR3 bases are TGTGCCAGTGGGCCGGGACTAGTCGGGGAGACC.

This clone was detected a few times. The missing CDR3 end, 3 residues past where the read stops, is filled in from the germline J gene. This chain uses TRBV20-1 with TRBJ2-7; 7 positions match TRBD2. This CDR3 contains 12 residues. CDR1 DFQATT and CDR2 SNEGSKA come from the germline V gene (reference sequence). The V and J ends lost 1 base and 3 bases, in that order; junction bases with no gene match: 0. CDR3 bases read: TGCAGTGCTAGAGCGGGGGGCTACGAG. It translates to CSARAGGYE. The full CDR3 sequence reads CSARAGGYEQYF.

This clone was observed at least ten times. The CDR3 protein is CASTDRVDQPQHF. The sequenced part of the CDR3 DNA is TGTGCCAGCACGGACAGGGTAGATCAGCCC. This sequence joins TRBV6-4 and TRBJ1-5; 8 bases map to TRBD1. The CDR3 end is not reached by the read, which stops 3 residues before it; the germline J gene fills it in. After removal of 7 bases from V and 5 bases from J, the junction contained 4 bases not matched to a gene. From germline, CDR1 is MRHNA and CDR2 SNTAGT. The CDR3 totals 13 residues.

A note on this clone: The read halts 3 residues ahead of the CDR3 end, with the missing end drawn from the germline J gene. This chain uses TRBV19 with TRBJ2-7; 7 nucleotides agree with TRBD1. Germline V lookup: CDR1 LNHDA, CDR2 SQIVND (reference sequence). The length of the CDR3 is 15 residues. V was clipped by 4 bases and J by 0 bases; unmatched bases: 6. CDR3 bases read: TGTGCCAGTAGTACGACTGGACAGGTCTCCTACGAG. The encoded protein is CASSTTGQVSYE. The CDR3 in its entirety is CASSTTGQVSYEQYF.

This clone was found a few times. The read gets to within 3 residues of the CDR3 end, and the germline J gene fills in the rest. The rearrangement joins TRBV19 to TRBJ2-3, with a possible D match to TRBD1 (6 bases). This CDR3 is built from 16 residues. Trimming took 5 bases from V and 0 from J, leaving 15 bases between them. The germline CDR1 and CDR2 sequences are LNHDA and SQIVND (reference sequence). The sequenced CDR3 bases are TGTGCCAGTAGTCACATCACAGGGATGAGCACAGATACG. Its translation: CASSHITGMSTDT. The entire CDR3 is CASSHITGMSTDTQYF.

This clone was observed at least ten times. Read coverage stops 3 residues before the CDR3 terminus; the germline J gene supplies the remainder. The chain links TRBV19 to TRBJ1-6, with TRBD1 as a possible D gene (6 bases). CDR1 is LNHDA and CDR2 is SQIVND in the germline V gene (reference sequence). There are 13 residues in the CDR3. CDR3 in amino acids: CASSLRGERPLHF. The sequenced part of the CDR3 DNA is TGTGCCAGTAGTCTCAGGGGTGAGAGGCCC.

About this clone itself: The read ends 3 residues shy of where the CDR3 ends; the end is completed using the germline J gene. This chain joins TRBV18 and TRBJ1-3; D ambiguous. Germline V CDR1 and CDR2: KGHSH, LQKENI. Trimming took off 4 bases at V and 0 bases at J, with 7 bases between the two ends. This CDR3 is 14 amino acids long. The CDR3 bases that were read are TGTGCCAGCTCACAAGGCAACTCTGGAAACACC. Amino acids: CASSQGNSGNT. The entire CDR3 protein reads CASSQGNSGNTIYF.

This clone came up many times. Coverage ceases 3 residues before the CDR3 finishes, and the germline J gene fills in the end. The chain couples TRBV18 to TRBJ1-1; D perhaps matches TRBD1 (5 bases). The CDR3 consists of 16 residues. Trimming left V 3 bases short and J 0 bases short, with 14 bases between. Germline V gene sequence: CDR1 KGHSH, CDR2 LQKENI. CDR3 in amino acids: CASSPPRGLLNTEAFF. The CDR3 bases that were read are TGTGCCAGCTCACCTCCGAGGGGCTTGTTGAACACTGAA.

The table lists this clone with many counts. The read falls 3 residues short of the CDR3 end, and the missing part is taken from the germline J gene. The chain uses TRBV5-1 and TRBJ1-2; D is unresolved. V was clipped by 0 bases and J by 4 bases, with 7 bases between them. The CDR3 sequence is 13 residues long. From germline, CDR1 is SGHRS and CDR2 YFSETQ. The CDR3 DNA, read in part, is TGCGCCAGCAGCTTGGGCAGTGGCTATGGC. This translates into CASSLGSGYG. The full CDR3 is CASSLGSGYGYTF.

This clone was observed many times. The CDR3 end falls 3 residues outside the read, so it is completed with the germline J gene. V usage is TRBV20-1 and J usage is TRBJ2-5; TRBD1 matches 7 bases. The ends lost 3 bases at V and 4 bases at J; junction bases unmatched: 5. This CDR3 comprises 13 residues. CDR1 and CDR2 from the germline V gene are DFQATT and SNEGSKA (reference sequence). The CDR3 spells CSASRQGTETQYF. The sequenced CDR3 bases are TGCAGTGCTAGTCGACAGGGAACAGAGACC.

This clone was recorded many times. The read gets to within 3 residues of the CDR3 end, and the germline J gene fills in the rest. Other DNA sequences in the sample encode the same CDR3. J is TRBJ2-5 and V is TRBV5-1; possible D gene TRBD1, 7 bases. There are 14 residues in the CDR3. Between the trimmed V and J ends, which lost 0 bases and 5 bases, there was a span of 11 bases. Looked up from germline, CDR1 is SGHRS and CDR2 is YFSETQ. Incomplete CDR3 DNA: TGCGCCAGCAGCTTGGACAGGGGAGGCGAGACC. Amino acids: CASSLDRGGET. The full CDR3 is CASSLDRGGETQYF.

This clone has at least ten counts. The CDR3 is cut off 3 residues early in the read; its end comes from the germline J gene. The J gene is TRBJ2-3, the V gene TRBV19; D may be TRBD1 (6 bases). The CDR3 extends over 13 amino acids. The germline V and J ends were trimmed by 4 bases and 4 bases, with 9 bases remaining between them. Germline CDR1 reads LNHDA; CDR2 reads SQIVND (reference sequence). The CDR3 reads CASSTRGADTQYF. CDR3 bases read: TGTGCCAGTAGTACCAGGGGTGCAGATACG. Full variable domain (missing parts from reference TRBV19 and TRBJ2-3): DGGITQSPKYLFRKEGQNVTLSCEQNLNHDAMYWYRQDPGQGLRLIYYSQIVNDFQKGDIAEGYSVSREKKESFPLTVTSAQKNPTAFYLCASSTRGADTQYFGPGTRLTVL.

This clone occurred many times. The part of the CDR3 DNA that was read is TGTGCCATAAGCGCGAGCGGGGGAGAGCGGGATACG. Translation gives CAISASGGERDT. The complete CDR3 reads CAISASGGERDTQYF. This sequence joins TRBV10-3 and TRBJ2-3; 8 bases are a match to TRBD2. Sequencing ends 3 residues short of the CDR3 end; the germline J gene provides the rest. This CDR3 contains 15 residues. Germline assignment: CDR1 ENHRY and CDR2 SYGVKD. The junction had 14 bases not matched to a gene; V was cut back by 9 bases and J by 6 bases.